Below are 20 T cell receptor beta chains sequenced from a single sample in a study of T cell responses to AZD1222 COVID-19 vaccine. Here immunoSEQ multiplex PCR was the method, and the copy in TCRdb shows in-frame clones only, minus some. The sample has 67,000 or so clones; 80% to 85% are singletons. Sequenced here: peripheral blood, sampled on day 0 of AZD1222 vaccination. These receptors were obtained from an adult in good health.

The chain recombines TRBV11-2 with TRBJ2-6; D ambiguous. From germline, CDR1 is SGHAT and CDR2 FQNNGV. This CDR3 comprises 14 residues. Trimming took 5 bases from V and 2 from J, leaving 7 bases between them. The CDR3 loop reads CASSRFAGANVLTF. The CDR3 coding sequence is TGTGCCAGCAGCCGGTTCGCTGGGGCCAACGTCCTGACTTTC.

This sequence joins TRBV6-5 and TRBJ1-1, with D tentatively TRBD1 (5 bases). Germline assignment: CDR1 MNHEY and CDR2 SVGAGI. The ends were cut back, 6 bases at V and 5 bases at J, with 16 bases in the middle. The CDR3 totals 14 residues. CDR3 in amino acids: CASRDGGDVTEAFF. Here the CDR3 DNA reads TGTGCCAGCAGGGACGGCGGGGACGTAACTGAAGCTTTCTTT.

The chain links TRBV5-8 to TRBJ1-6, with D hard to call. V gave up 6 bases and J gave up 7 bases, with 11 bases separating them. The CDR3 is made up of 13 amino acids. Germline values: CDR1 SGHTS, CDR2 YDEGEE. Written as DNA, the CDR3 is TGTGCCAGCATTTCAGGAGTAAATTCACCCCTCCACTTT. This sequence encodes CASISGVNSPLHF.

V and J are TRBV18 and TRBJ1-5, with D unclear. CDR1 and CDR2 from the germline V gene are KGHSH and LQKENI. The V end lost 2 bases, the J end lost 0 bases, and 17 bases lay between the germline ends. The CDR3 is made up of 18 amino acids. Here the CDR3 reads CASSPDMILGVSNQPQHF. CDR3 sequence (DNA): TGTGCCAGCTCACCAGACATGATACTTGGGGTTAGCAATCAGCCCCAGCATTTT.

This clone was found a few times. The CDR3 DNA reads as TGTGCCAGCAACCAGCGGGGGGGTAAAAAAGAGACCCAGTACTTC. Translated, it gives CASNQRGGKKETQYF. The chain combines TRBV2 with TRBJ2-5; 10 positions agree with TRBD2. J gave up 3 bases and V 7 bases, and 8 bases lay outside the gene matches. The germline V gene encodes CDR1 SNHLY and CDR2 FYNNEI. The CDR3 has 15 amino acids.

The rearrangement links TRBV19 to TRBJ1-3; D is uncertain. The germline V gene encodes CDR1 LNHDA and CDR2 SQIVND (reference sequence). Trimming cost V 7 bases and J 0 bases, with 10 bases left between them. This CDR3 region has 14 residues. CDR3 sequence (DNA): TGTGCCAGTACACCTCTGACCTCTGGAAACACCATATATTTT. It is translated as CASTPLTSGNTIYF.

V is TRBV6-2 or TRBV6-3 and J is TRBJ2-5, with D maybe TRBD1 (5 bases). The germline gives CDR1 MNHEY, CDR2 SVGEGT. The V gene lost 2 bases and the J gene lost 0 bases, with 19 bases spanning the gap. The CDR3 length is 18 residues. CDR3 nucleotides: TGTGCCAGCAGTTACCTGCGTTCGGCAGGGCTCAACCAAGAGACCCAGTACTTC. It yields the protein CASSYLRSAGLNQETQYF.

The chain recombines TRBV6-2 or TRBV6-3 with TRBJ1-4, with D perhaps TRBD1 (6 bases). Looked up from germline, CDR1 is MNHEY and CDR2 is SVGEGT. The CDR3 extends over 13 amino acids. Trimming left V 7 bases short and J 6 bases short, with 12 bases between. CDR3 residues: CASTPDRDEKLFF. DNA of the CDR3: TGTGCCAGCACCCCGGACAGAGATGAAAAACTGTTTTTT.

In DNA form, the CDR3 reads TGTGCCAGCAGTTACGCTAGCGGGGGGGGAGATACGCAGTATTTT. The encoded protein is CASSYASGGGDTQYF. This sequence joins TRBV6-5 and TRBJ2-3; the match to TRBD2 covers 12 bases. Germline loops: CDR1 MNHEY, CDR2 SVGAGI. J gave up 5 bases and V 2 bases, and 2 bases lay outside the gene matches. CDR3 length: 15 amino acids.

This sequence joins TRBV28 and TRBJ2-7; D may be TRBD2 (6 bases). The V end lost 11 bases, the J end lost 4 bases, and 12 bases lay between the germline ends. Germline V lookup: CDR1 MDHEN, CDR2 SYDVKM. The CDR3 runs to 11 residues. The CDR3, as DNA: TGTGCCTGTAGGGGAGGTTACGAGCAGTACTTC. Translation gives CACRGGYEQYF.

The CDR3 spells CASSPGDLSGQYF. The CDR3 DNA is TGTGCCAGCAGCCCCGGAGACTTATCGGGGCAGTACTTC. This rearrangement joins TRBV28 to TRBJ2-7; D call uncertain. V lost 6 bases and J 9 bases, leaving 18 bases between the germline ends. The CDR3 spans 13 residues. Per the germline V gene, CDR1 is MDHEN and CDR2 is SYDVKM.

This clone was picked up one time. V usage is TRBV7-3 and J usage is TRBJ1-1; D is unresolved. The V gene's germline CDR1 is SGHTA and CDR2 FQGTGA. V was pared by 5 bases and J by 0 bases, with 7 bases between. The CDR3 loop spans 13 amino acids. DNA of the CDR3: TGTGCCAGCAGCCTAGAGATGAACACTGAAGCTTTCTTT. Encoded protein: CASSLEMNTEAFF. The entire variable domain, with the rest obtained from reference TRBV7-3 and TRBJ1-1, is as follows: GAGVSQTPSNKVTEKGKYVELRCDPISGHTALYWYRQSLGQGPEFLIYFQGTGAADDSGLPNDRFFAVRPEGSVSTLKIQRTERGDSAVYLCASSLEMNTEAFFGQGTRLTVV.

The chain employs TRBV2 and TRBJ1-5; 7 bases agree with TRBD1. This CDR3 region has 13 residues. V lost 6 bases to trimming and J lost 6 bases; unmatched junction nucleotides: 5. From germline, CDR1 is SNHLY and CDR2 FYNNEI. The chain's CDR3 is CASSDREGQPQHF. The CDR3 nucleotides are TGTGCCAGCAGCGACAGGGAAGGTCAGCCCCAGCATTTT.

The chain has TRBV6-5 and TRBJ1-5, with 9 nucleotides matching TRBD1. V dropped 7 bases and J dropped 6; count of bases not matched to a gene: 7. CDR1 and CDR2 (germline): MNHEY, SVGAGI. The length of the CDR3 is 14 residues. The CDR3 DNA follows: TGTGCCAGCAATTTCGACAGGGGGGGTCAGCCCCAGCATTTT. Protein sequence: CASNFDRGGQPQHF.

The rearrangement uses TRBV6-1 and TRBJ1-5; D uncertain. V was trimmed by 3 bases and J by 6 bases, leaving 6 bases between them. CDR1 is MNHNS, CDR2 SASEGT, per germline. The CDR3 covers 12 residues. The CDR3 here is CASSEILQPQHF. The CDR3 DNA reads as TGTGCCAGCAGTGAGATACTTCAGCCCCAGCATTTT.

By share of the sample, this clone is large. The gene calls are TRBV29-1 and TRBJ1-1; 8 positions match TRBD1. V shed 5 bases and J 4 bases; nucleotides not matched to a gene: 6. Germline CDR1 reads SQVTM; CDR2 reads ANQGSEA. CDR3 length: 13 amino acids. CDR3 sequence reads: CSVQQGEGTEAFF. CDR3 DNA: TGCAGCGTTCAACAGGGGGAAGGCACTGAAGCTTTCTTT.

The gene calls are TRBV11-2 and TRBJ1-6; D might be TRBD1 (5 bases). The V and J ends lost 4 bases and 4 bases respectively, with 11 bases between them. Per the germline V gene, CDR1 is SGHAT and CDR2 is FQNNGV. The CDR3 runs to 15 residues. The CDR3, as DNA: TGTGCCAGCAGCTCCTCCGGGGGTTATAATTCACCCCTCCACTTT. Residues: CASSSSGGYNSPLHF.

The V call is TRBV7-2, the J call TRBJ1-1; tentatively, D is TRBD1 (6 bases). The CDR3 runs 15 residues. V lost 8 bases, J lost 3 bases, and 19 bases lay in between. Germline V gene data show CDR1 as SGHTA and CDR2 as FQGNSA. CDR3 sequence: CASLLQGAPYTEAFF. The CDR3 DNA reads TGTGCCAGCCTTCTACAGGGTGCACCGTACACTGAAGCTTTCTTT.

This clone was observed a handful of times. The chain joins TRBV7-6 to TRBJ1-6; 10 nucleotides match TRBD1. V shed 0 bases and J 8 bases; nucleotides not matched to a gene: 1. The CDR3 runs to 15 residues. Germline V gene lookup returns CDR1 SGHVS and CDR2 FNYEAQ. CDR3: CASSLAGTGDSPLHF. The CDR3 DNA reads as TGTGCCAGCAGCTTAGCGGGGACAGGGGATTCACCCCTCCACTTT.

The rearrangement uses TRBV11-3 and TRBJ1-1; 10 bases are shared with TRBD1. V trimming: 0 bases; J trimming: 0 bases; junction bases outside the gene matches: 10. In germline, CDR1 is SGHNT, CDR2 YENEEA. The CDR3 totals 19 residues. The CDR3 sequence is CASSLEWTGGGLVNTEAFF. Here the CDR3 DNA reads TGTGCCAGCAGCTTAGAGTGGACAGGGGGGGGTTTGGTGAACACTGAAGCTTTCTTT.